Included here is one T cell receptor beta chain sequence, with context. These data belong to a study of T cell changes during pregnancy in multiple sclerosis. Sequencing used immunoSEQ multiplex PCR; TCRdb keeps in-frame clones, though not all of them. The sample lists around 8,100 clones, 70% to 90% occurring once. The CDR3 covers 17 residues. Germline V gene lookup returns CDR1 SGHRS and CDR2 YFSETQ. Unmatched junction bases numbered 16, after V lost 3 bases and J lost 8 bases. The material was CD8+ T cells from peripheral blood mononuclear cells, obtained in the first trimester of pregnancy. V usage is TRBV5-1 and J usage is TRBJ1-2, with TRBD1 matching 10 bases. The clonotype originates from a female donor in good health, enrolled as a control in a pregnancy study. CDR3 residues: CASSSGQGIHFQGGYTF. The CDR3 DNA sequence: TGCGCCAGCAGCTCGGGACAGGGGATTCATTTTCAGGGCGGCTACACCTTC.